The present T cell receptor (beta chain) was sequenced within a study of Ad26.COV2.S vaccination and SARS-CoV-2 variants (dated by TCRdb to 2020 to 2023). Describing the broader study: Vaccine-arm donors were drawn from COV1001, a multicentre, randomized, double-blind, placebo-controlled phase I-IIa trial of Ad26.COV2.S in healthy adults. Dosing of Ad26.COV2.S was intramuscular, at either 5x10^10 or 1x10^11 viral particles, delivered as one shot or as two shots spaced 56 days apart. TCRbeta repertoire sequencing was used to assess the specificity and breadth of SARS-CoV-2-reactive T cell receptors after Ad26.COV2.S vaccination. The TCR-sequenced set comprised around 30 samples: around 20 Ad26.COV2.S vaccine recipients, 5 placebo recipients and 8 SARS-CoV-2 convalescent individuals. Participants in the trial were split at random into five groups of five each, receiving low-dose or high-dose Ad26.COV2.S once or twice, or else placebo on both occasions. Investigators remained blinded to trial group allocation during experiments and outcome assessment.

The treatment or condition label for this specimen denotes: roughly 19 received Ad26.COV2.S at low or high dose, single or two shots; about five received placebo; per-sample allocation not given. For vaccine and placebo recipients, repertoires were sequenced using samples collected on day 63 after the first injection. Cohort 1b enrolled about 25 adults aged 18-55 years at a single site in Boston, USA, between 29 July and 7 August 2020. Ad26.COV2.S was a replication-incompetent adenovirus type 26 vector that expressed a prefusion-stabilized SARS-CoV-2 spike protein derived from the original Wuhan strain. TCRbeta CDR3 regions were sequenced with the immunoSEQ Assay. After extraction, genomic DNA underwent amplification by bias-controlled multiplex PCR, followed by high-throughput sequencing. In the paper's pipeline: To quantify the absolute abundance of every unique TCRbeta CDR3 region, sequences were collapsed and filtered. T cell fraction was estimated by normalization of TCRbeta template counts to usable DNA, with usable DNA being measured through amplification of reference genes present in all nucleated cells. Repertoire TCRs were annotated as SARS-CoV-2-specific by exact matching of V gene, CDR3 amino acid sequence and J gene to a known reactive TCR set. The reference SARS-CoV-2 TCR set was obtained from MIRA and was filtered for enrichment in COVID-19-positive ImmuneCODE repertoires, whereby public or cross-reactive TCRs were removed. Using the MIRA antigens, annotated TCRs were further analysed by specific ORF or by position within an ORF. Breadth was defined as annotated unique rearrangements over total unique productive rearrangements; depth was the summed frequency of those rearrangements. Two-sided Wilcoxon rank-sum tests were used to compare TCR breadth between groups. The table was pulled from immuneACCESS by TCRdb, which kept in-frame rearrangements only. Such tables lose some clones; where checked, under half of the loss comes from unresolved V genes, and the rest has no known cause. V and J calls and clone size are copied from that table; D and trimming were computed from the DNA. The sample table contains hundreds of thousands of clones; only one count was recorded for roughly 90% of them. The top ten constitute 10% to 15% of the sample.

As for this clone: Its antigen specificity is not known. Within one base of it there is no much larger clone, and no base qualities were kept.

Study-wide findings and limitations: It was noted by the authors that total T cell responses may have been underestimated by the TCR breadth and depth analyses. Vaccine and placebo recipients had comparable non-spike TCR breadth, which fits with the vaccine containing only spike. After vaccination, substantial breadth of spike-specific CD8+ and CD4+ T cell responses was reported. The study was not powered for comparison of responses between vaccine doses or regimens. Ad26.COV2.S recipients had higher spike-specific TCR breadth than placebo recipients (P = 0.0014).

The sample was peripheral blood, taken in a trial of Ad26.COV2.S vaccine versus placebo. The source of this sequence is a person aged 18-60 years who received the Ad26.COV2.S COVID-19 vaccine or a placebo.

The CDR3 corresponds to CASSQDLGVSYEQYF. The DNA is TGTGCCAGCAGCCAAGATCTAGGCGTCTCCTACGAGCAGTACTTC. This receptor chain uses TRBV3-1 (or the pseudogene TRBV3-2) and TRBJ2-7, with an unclear D gene assignment. Via the germline V gene (reference sequence), CDR1 is LGHDT and CDR2 YNNKEL. From the cysteine up to the phenylalanine, the CDR3 has a length of 15 residues. Kept here is only the CDR3 DNA, which spans 45 bases and is read in frame from base 1. Between the V and J ends, shortened by 0 bases and 0 bases respectively, the junction contains 9 bases.